This TCR beta chain was captured by sequencing in a study of memory B cells and T cells in multiple sclerosis. For this clone: Its antigen is not identified.

The CDR3 length is 17 residues. Germline V gene lookup returns CDR1 SGHVS and CDR2 FNYEAQ. Trimming cost V 1 base and J 4 bases; bases outside gene matches: 7. After stimulus-free culture, autoproliferating CFSE-dim and non-proliferating CFSE-high T cells were sequenced separately. Replicate wells were pooled after less than eight days of stimulus-free culture of roughly 5x10^7 CFSE-labeled PBMCs. PBMCs were labeled with approximately 0.5 uM CFSE and cultured without exogenous stimuli. Here immunoSEQ multiplex PCR was the method, and the copy in TCRdb shows in-frame clones only, minus some. The data contain approximately 30,000 clones, more than 70% of them seen just once; the ten biggest clones take up 2% to 3%. Study-wide points: Compartments had unequal clone-set sizes, affecting shared clonotype counts.

The sample was PBMCs from blood kept in culture. This receptor was obtained from a human donor with multiple sclerosis. The V call is TRBV7-6, the J call TRBJ2-3, with TRBD2 matching 11 bases. The CDR3 DNA follows: TGTGCCAGCAGCTTAGTGCCTAGCGGGGGGTCGGCAGATACGCAGTATTTT. It yields the protein CASSLVPSGGSADTQYF. Variable domain in full (rest from reference TRBV7-6 and TRBJ2-3): GAGVSQSPRYKVTKRGQDVALRCDPISGHVSLYWYRQALGQGPEFLTYFNYEAQQDKSGLPNDRFSAERPEGSISTLTIQRTEQRDSAMYRCASSLVPSGGSADTQYFGPGTRLTVL.